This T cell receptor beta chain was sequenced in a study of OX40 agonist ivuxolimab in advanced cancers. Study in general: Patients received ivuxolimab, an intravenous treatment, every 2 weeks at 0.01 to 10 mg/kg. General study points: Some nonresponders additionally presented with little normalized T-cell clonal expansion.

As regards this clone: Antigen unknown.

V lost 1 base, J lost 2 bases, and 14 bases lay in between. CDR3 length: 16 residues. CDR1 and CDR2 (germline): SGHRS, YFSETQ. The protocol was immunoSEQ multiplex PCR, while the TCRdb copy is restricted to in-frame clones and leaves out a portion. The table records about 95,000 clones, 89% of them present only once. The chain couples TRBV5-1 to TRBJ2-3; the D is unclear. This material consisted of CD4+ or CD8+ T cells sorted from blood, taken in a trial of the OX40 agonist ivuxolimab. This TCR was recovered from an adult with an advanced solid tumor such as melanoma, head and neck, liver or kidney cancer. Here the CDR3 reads CASSLISGSDTDTQYF. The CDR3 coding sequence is TGCGCCAGCAGCTTGATCTCCGGCAGCGACACAGATACGCAGTATTTT.